The 28 T cell receptor beta chains in this list originate from one sample, sequenced in a study of T cell clonotyping in hematopoietic cell transplantation. Generated by immunoSEQ multiplex PCR, the TCRdb table keeps only in-frame clones and is missing some. The sample consists of approximately 8,400 clones, around 66% of them appearing once. The sequenced sample was peripheral blood mononuclear cells, obtained 100 days after allogeneic stem cell transplant. The receptors derive from a male patient aged 60-70 years who had an allogeneic stem cell transplant from an unrelated donor, so the T cells may come from the graft donor. Some clones in this sample may be carry-over from other donors' samples.

This clone appeared once. Sequence at one end of the junction differs from germline and may be a read error. The chain uses TRBV30 and TRBJ1-1; 7 nucleotides agree with TRBD1. This CDR3 is built from 12 residues. The germline V gene has CDR1 GTSNPN and CDR2 SVGIG (reference sequence). The CDR3, as DNA: TGTGTCTGGAGCCAGGGGGGAGAGGGAGCTTTCTTT. Protein product: CVWSQGGEGAFF.

This chain joins TRBV9 and TRBJ2-7; 13 bases are a match to TRBD2. The CDR3 is 15 residues long. J lost 5 bases, V lost 4 bases, and 6 bases had no gene match. CDR1 and CDR2 from the germline V gene are SGDLS and YYNGEE. The CDR3 sequence: CASSSWTSGRHEQYF. The DNA for the CDR3 is TGTGCCAGCAGCTCCTGGACTAGCGGGAGACACGAGCAGTACTTC.

The chain joins TRBV5-1 to TRBJ2-7; possibly TRBD1 or TRBD2 for D (5 bases each). V was shortened by 4 bases and J by 5 bases, with 19 bases between the two germline ends. CDR1 SGHRS and CDR2 YFSETQ come from the germline V gene. The length of the CDR3 is 15 residues. The CDR3 loop reads CASSVGDRLPDEQYF. DNA for the CDR3: TGCGCCAGCAGCGTTGGGGACCGCTTACCCGACGAGCAGTACTTC.

The chain uses TRBV6-1 and TRBJ2-7, with D tentatively TRBD2 (5 bases). The CDR3 runs to 13 residues. With 2 bases removed from V and 1 base from J, the gap between germline ends came to 6 bases. CDR1 and CDR2 from the germline V gene are MNHNS and SASEGT. CDR3 DNA sequence: TGTGCCAGCAGTGAATCGGGGTCCTACGAGCAGTACTTC. Residues: CASSESGSYEQYF.

The V gene is TRBV29-1, the J gene TRBJ1-2; a possible D gene is TRBD1 (5 bases). V lost 4 bases, J lost 4 bases, and 10 bases lay in between. This CDR3 has 12 amino acids. Germline assignment: CDR1 SQVTM and CDR2 ANQGSEA. The CDR3 sequence is CSVVGQGYGYTF. CDR3 DNA: TGCAGCGTTGTAGGGCAGGGCTATGGCTACACCTTC.

The chain has TRBV7-2 and TRBJ2-3; D remains unclear. The CDR3 is 14 residues long. Trimming removed 1 base from V and 0 bases from J, with 5 bases in between. The germline V gene encodes CDR1 SGHTA and CDR2 FQGNSA. This chain's CDR3 is CASSLGASTDTQYF. The CDR3 DNA reads as TGTGCCAGCAGCTTAGGGGCTAGCACAGATACGCAGTATTTT. Based on the CDR3 plus reference TRBV7-2 and TRBJ2-3, the full variable domain is GAGVSQSPSNKVTEKGKDVELRCDPISGHTALYWYRQSLGQGLEFLIYFQGNSAPDKSGLPSDRFSAERTGGSVSTLTIQRTQQEDSAVYLCASSLGASTDTQYFGPGTRLTVL.

In its sample, this clone was seen once. This rearrangement joins TRBV4-1 to TRBJ2-2; tentatively, D is TRBD1 (5 bases). In germline, CDR1 is MGHRA, CDR2 YSYEKL. The V and J ends lost 1 base and 5 bases respectively, with 17 bases between them. The CDR3 contains 17 residues. The CDR3 spells CASSQGNGAVWTGELFF. In DNA form, the CDR3 reads TGCGCCAGCAGCCAAGGAAATGGGGCGGTTTGGACCGGGGAGCTGTTTTTT.

This chain uses TRBV19 with TRBJ1-2; D is unresolved. The CDR3 sequence is 15 residues long. V gave up 3 bases and J gave up 4 bases, with 15 bases separating them. CDR1 is LNHDA and CDR2 is SQIVND in the germline V gene (reference sequence). CDR3 loop: CASSMSRTVPYGYTF. The CDR3 region has the DNA TGTGCCAGTAGTATGTCCCGGACCGTTCCCTATGGCTACACCTTC.

The DNA of the CDR3 is TGTGCCAGCAGCGGCCGGGACAACTCCTACGAGCAGTACTTC. It translates to CASSGRDNSYEQYF. The V call is TRBV9, the J call TRBJ2-7; D may be TRBD1 (6 bases). With 3 bases removed from V and 0 bases from J, the gap between germline ends came to 10 bases. The CDR3 length is 14 residues. From germline, CDR1 is SGDLS and CDR2 YYNGEE.

The rearrangement joins TRBV10-1 to TRBJ2-7; D is unclear. Trimming pared 0 bases from V and 5 bases from J, leaving 11 bases between. Germline loops: CDR1 WNHNN, CDR2 SYGVQD (reference sequence). This CDR3 is built from 14 residues. The CDR3 sequence is CASSESGRLNEQYF. In DNA form, the CDR3 reads TGCGCCAGCAGTGAGTCGGGCAGGCTTAACGAGCAGTACTTC.

The V call is TRBV14, the J call TRBJ2-5; 10 bases are a match to TRBD2. The germline V gene has CDR1 SGHDN and CDR2 FVKESK. The CDR3 is 19 amino acids. The V segment lost 4 bases and the J segment 2 bases; nucleotides outside the gene matches: 16. DNA of the CDR3: TGTGCCAGCAGCCTTAAGCCGGGACTAGCGCCAGACAAACAAGAGACCCAGTACTTC. This sequence encodes CASSLKPGLAPDKQETQYF.

The chain joins TRBV25-1 to TRBJ1-3, with no clear D. V lost 3 bases, J lost 3 bases, and 15 bases lay in between. The CDR3 covers 16 residues. Germline V lookup: CDR1 MGHDK, CDR2 SYGVNS. CDR3 protein: CASSDPWAELGNTIYF. The CDR3, as DNA: TGTGCCAGCAGTGATCCCTGGGCAGAACTTGGAAACACCATATATTTT.

This clone was recorded a few times. The V and J genes are TRBV6-6 and TRBJ1-2; possibly TRBD1 for D (5 bases). CDR1 is MNHNY and CDR2 is SVGAGI in the germline V gene (reference sequence). This CDR3 is 16 amino acids long. V was pared by 0 bases and J by 4 bases, with 15 bases between. DNA of the CDR3: TGTGCCAGCAGTTACTCGGGGGGAAGAGGGGTCTATGGCTACACCTTC. It translates to CASSYSGGRGVYGYTF.

V is TRBV7-6 and J is TRBJ2-7; TRBD2 agrees at 7 bases. The junction had 6 bases not matched to a gene; V was cut back by 1 base and J by 6 bases. The CDR3 sequence is 14 residues long. The V gene's germline CDR1 is SGHVS and CDR2 FNYEAQ. The CDR3 spells CASSLDREASEQYF. The CDR3 DNA is TGTGCCAGCAGCTTAGACCGGGAGGCTTCCGAGCAGTACTTC.

The chain uses TRBV28 and TRBJ1-5; a weak D match, TRBD1 (5 bases). Germline CDR1 reads MDHEN; CDR2 reads SYDVKM. The CDR3 totals 15 residues. Trimming stripped 2 bases from V and 2 bases from J, with 10 bases between. The CDR3 is CASSLRQGGNQPQHF. As DNA, the CDR3 is TGTGCCAGCAGTTTAAGGCAGGGCGGCAATCAGCCCCAGCATTTT.

This chain connects TRBV5-1 to TRBJ1-5; D is unclear. CDR3 length: 15 residues. Trimming took off 0 bases at V and 2 bases at J, with 9 bases between the two ends. CDR1 and CDR2 from the germline V gene are SGHRS and YFSETQ. CDR3 in DNA: TGCGCCAGCAGCTTGGAGGTGGGCGGCAATCAGCCCCAGCATTTT. Its translation: CASSLEVGGNQPQHF. The full variable domain, completed using reference TRBV5-1 and TRBJ1-5, is KAGVTQTPRYLIKTRGQQVTLSCSPISGHRSVSWYQQTPGQGLQFLFEYFSETQRNKGNFPGRFSGRQFSNSRSEMNVSTLELGDSALYLCASSLEVGGNQPQHFGDGTRLSIL.

The chain carries TRBV30 and TRBJ2-7; 10 bases line up with TRBD1. This CDR3 spans 14 amino acids. Trimming took 5 bases from V and 5 from J; bases not matched to a gene: 9. Germline CDR1 GTSNPN, CDR2 SVGIG (reference sequence). Here the CDR3 reads CAWGEGTGAHEQYF. The CDR3 bases are TGTGCCTGGGGGGAGGGGACAGGGGCGCACGAGCAGTACTTC. The complete variable domain, with remaining parts taken from reference TRBV30 and TRBJ2-7, reads SQTIHQWPATLVQPVGSPLSLECTVEGTSNPNLYWYRQAAGRGLQLLFYSVGIGQISSEVPQNLSASRPQDRQFILSSKKLLLSDSGFYLCAWGEGTGAHEQYFGPGTRLTVT.

This chain uses TRBV18 with TRBJ2-1; maybe TRBD1 (5 bases). V dropped 0 bases and J dropped 0 bases, with 9 bases sitting between them. Germline loops: CDR1 KGHSH, CDR2 LQKENI. The length of the CDR3 is 16 residues. For the CDR3, the DNA is TGTGCCAGCTCACCACCCACAGGCAGCTCCTACAATGAGCAGTTCTTC. Its protein product is CASSPPTGSSYNEQFF.

This clone is medium-sized in the sample. Written as DNA, the CDR3 is TGTGCCAGCAGCCGCAGACTAGCGGGAGGGAAAAACATTCAGTACTTC. Its protein is CASSRRLAGGKNIQYF. The chain joins TRBV11-1 to TRBJ2-4, with 14 bases aligning to TRBD2. The trim removed 5 bases at V and 4 bases at J, leaving 4 bases unmatched. This CDR3 is built from 16 residues. Per germline, CDR1 SGHAT and CDR2 FQDESV (reference sequence).

The V gene is TRBV6-6, the J gene TRBJ1-2, with D hard to call. Germline V gene sequence: CDR1 MNHNY, CDR2 SVGAGI (reference sequence). V lost 0 bases to trimming and J lost 9 bases, with 8 bases between them. The CDR3 spans 12 residues. In DNA form, the CDR3 reads TGTGCCAGCAGTTACTCCGCGGGAAGCTACACCTTC. It is translated as CASSYSAGSYTF.

The rearrangement uses TRBV6-5 and TRBJ2-1; the D gene is possibly TRBD2 (6 bases). Germline V gene data show CDR1 as MNHEY and CDR2 as SVGAGI. The CDR3 runs 15 residues. Trimming stripped 6 bases from V and 0 bases from J, with 12 bases between. CDR3 loop: CASRDRDSSYNEQFF. DNA of the CDR3: TGTGCCAGCAGAGACCGGGACTCCTCCTACAATGAGCAGTTCTTC.

The V gene is TRBV11-3, the J gene TRBJ2-2; D is possibly TRBD2 (6 bases). The V gene's germline CDR1 is SGHNT and CDR2 YENEEA. The CDR3 length is 16 residues. V was cut by 2 bases and J by 5 bases, with 15 bases left in between. The CDR3: CASSLTTGVETGELFF. CDR3 DNA sequence: TGTGCCAGCAGCTTAACGACGGGAGTAGAGACCGGGGAGCTGTTTTTT.

In its sample, this clone ranks as large. V usage is TRBV30 and J usage is TRBJ1-1; unclear D gene. The CDR3 covers 11 residues. Trimming left V 5 bases short and J 0 bases short, with 4 bases between. Germline CDR1 GTSNPN, CDR2 SVGIG (reference sequence). CDR3 sequence (DNA): TGTGCCTGGTTCGTGAACACTGAAGCTTTCTTT. Translating gives CAWFVNTEAFF. The whole variable domain, filled in from reference TRBV30 and TRBJ1-1, reads SQTIHQWPATLVQPVGSPLSLECTVEGTSNPNLYWYRQAAGRGLQLLFYSVGIGQISSEVPQNLSASRPQDRQFILSSKKLLLSDSGFYLCAWFVNTEAFFGQGTRLTVV.

In its sample, this clone ranks as medium-sized. This chain uses TRBV14 with TRBJ1-4; D is uncertain. The CDR3 is made up of 14 amino acids. CDR1 is SGHDN, CDR2 FVKESK, per germline. V was cut by 1 base and J by 7 bases, with 10 bases left in between. The CDR3 DNA reads as TGTGCCAGCAGCCAAGTCCAGGACCCTGAAAAACTGTTTTTT. Protein: CASSQVQDPEKLFF. Based on the CDR3 plus reference TRBV14 and TRBJ1-4, the full variable domain is EAGVTQFPSHSVIEKGQTVTLRCDPISGHDNLYWYRRVMGKEIKFLLHFVKESKQDESGMPNNRFLAERTGGTYSTLKVQPAELEDSGVYFCASSQVQDPEKLFFGSGTQLSVL.

The CDR3: CASSLDRVSDGYTF. The CDR3 nucleotides are TGTGCCAGCAGTTTGGACAGGGTTTCGGATGGCTACACCTTC. The chain has TRBV6-1 and TRBJ1-2, with 8 nucleotides matching TRBD1. V lost 5 bases and J lost 6; bases outside the gene matches: 8. CDR1 is MNHNS and CDR2 is SASEGT in the germline V gene. The CDR3 has 14 amino acids.

The chain links TRBV5-6 to TRBJ1-4; no reliable D call. The length of the CDR3 is 14 residues. Trimming took off 3 bases at V and 8 bases at J, with 14 bases between the two ends. The germline CDR1 and CDR2 sequences are SGHDT and YYEEEE. CDR3 nucleotides: TGTGCCAGCAGCTCCACCCCTCTGGGGGAAAAACTGTTTTTT. Its translation is CASSSTPLGEKLFF.

V gene TRBV29-1 combines with J gene TRBJ2-1; no clear D gene. The CDR3 sequence is 11 residues long. The germline V gene has CDR1 SQVTM and CDR2 ANQGSEA. V was cut by 7 bases and J by 7 bases, with 11 bases left in between. The CDR3 sequence is CSGLVENEQFF. CDR3 nucleotide sequence: TGCAGCGGGTTGGTGGAGAATGAGCAGTTCTTC.

This clone was observed a few times. This sequence joins TRBV30 and TRBJ1-2, with D hard to call. CDR3 size: 15 residues. Germline CDR1 and CDR2: GTSNPN and SVGIG (reference sequence). V was clipped by 0 bases and J by 8 bases, with 19 bases between them. CDR3 residues: CAWSVPDVGARGYTF. The DNA for the CDR3 is TGTGCCTGGAGTGTACCAGACGTGGGCGCCAGGGGCTACACCTTC.